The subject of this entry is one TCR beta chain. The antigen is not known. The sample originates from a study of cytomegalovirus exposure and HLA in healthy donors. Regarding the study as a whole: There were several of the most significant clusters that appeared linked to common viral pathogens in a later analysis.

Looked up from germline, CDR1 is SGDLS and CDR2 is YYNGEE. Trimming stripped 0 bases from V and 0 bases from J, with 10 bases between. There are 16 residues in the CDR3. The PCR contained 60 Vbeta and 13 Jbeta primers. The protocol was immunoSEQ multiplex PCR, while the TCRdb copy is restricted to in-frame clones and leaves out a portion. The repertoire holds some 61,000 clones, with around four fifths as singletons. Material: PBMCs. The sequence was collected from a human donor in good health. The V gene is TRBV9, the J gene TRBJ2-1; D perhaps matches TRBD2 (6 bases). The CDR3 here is CASSVGGAGSYNEQFF. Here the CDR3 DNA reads TGTGCCAGCAGCGTAGGCGGGGCGGGCTCCTACAATGAGCAGTTCTTC.